These 18 T cell receptor beta chains came from one sample sequenced in a study of cytomegalovirus exposure and HLA in healthy donors. PCR involved 60 Vbeta and 13 Jbeta primers. Data came from immunoSEQ multiplex PCR; TCRdb stores just in-frame clones and leaves some out. The data hold about 180,000 clones, with approximately 77% observed a single time. Sequenced: PBMCs. The receptors were sampled from a female donor in good health and CMV-seronegative.

V and J are TRBV5-1 and TRBJ2-3; 9 bases align to TRBD2. From germline, CDR1 is SGHRS and CDR2 YFSETQ. This CDR3 has 16 residues. The V and J ends lost 1 base and 3 bases, in that order; junction bases with no gene match: 6. The chain's CDR3 is CASSLKAGGPTDTQYF. CDR3 coding DNA: TGCGCCAGCAGCTTGAAGGCGGGGGGGCCTACAGATACGCAGTATTTT. Full variable domain (rest looked up from reference TRBV5-1 and TRBJ2-3): KAGVTQTPRYLIKTRGQQVTLSCSPISGHRSVSWYQQTPGQGLQFLFEYFSETQRNKGNFPGRFSGRQFSNSRSEMNVSTLELGDSALYLCASSLKAGGPTDTQYFGPGTRLTVL.

This clone has only a few counts. The V and J genes are TRBV6-4 and TRBJ2-3; TRBD1 agrees at 7 bases. Germline CDR1 MRHNA, CDR2 SNTAGT. The CDR3 runs 15 residues. J lost 6 bases, V lost 6 bases, and 12 bases had no gene match. CDR3 loop: CASSPTGDGADTQYF. CDR3 nucleotide sequence: TGTGCCAGCAGCCCAACAGGGGACGGAGCGGATACGCAGTATTTT.

The chain recombines TRBV4-3 with TRBJ2-5, with a tentative D call TRBD1 (6 bases). The CDR3 runs to 15 residues. Germline values: CDR1 LGHNA, CDR2 YSLEER. V dropped 3 bases and J dropped 5 bases, with 16 bases sitting between them. CDR3 protein: CASSHRGQPGETQYF. The DNA for the CDR3 is TGCGCCAGCAGCCACCGGGGACAACCAGGGGAGACCCAGTACTTC.

The chain is built from TRBV25-1 and TRBJ1-2; D might be TRBD1 (6 bases). Trimming pared 2 bases from V and 4 bases from J, leaving 14 bases between. CDR1 MGHDK and CDR2 SYGVNS come from the germline V gene. The CDR3 has 15 amino acids. The CDR3, as DNA: TGTGCCAGCAGTGAAAAGGAGGCCAGGGGCTATGGCTACACCTTC. Translation gives CASSEKEARGYGYTF.

This clone occurred once. The CDR3 reads CASSRTEAGNTIYF. CDR3 sequence (DNA): TGTGCCAGCAGTCGGACAGAGGCCGGAAACACCATATATTTT. The V and J genes are TRBV6-6 and TRBJ1-3; possibly TRBD1 for D (6 bases). Germline assignment: CDR1 MNHNY and CDR2 SVGAGI (reference sequence). CDR3 length: 14 amino acids. V was shortened by 5 bases and J by 4 bases, with 12 bases between the two germline ends.

The chain is built from TRBV5-1 and TRBJ2-3; 8 nucleotides line up with TRBD1. Germline CDR1 is SGHRS and CDR2 is YFSETQ. The CDR3 spans 14 residues. Trimming took 6 bases from V and 1 from J; bases not matched to a gene: 4. CDR3 in amino acids: CASNPTGGTDTQYF. The CDR3 nucleotides read TGCGCCAGCAACCCGACAGGGGGCACAGATACGCAGTATTTT. Combining the CDR3 with reference TRBV5-1 and TRBJ2-3 gives the whole variable domain KAGVTQTPRYLIKTRGQQVTLSCSPISGHRSVSWYQQTPGQGLQFLFEYFSETQRNKGNFPGRFSGRQFSNSRSEMNVSTLELGDSALYLCASNPTGGTDTQYFGPGTRLTVL.

The CDR3 is CAWSKGTGVDQPQHF. Written as DNA, the CDR3 is TGTGCCTGGAGTAAAGGGACAGGGGTGGATCAGCCCCAGCATTTT. V is TRBV30 and J is TRBJ1-5; 10 bases align to TRBD1. Germline V gives CDR1 GTSNPN, CDR2 SVGIG (reference sequence). This CDR3 region has 15 residues. The J segment lost 5 bases and the V segment lost 2 bases, leaving 6 bases of the junction unmatched.

The chain joins TRBV4-1 to TRBJ1-5, with 8 bases that match TRBD1. CDR3 length: 17 amino acids. Germline CDR1 reads MGHRA; CDR2 reads YSYEKL. V lost 4 bases to trimming and J lost 6 bases; unmatched junction nucleotides: 14. In nucleotides, the CDR3 is TGCGCCAGCAGCCCAAGCCCGATATCGACAGGGGCTCAGCCCCAGCATTTT. The encoded protein is CASSPSPISTGAQPQHF.

The chain couples TRBV4-3 to TRBJ2-2; TRBD2 matches 13 bases. The V gene end was trimmed by 8 bases and the J gene end by 3 bases; junction bases not matched to a gene: 6. CDR1 is LGHNA and CDR2 is YSLEER in the germline V gene. CDR3 length equals 16 residues. Here the CDR3 reads CASSRLAGGHTGELFF. CDR3 DNA sequence: TGCGCCAGCTCTAGACTAGCGGGAGGACACACCGGGGAGCTGTTTTTT.

The CDR3, as DNA: TGTGCTAGTGGTTTGGTACTGGGGGGAGGGCCGGGTGGGGAGACCCAGTACTTC. Amino acid sequence: CASGLVLGGGPGGETQYF. The rearrangement uses TRBV12-5 and TRBJ2-5; 7 bases map to TRBD2. The CDR3 contains 18 residues. J gave up 5 bases and V 0 bases, and 15 bases lay outside the gene matches. Germline CDR1 reads LGHNT; CDR2 reads FRNRAP.

Concerning this clone: Additional DNA sequences in this sample encode the identical CDR3. The V gene is TRBV28, the J gene TRBJ1-2, with D unclear. CDR3 length: 11 residues. Trimming removed 6 bases from V and 3 bases from J, with 5 bases in between. Germline V gene sequence: CDR1 MDHEN, CDR2 SYDVKM. CDR3 residues: CASSSDYGYTF. The CDR3 bases are TGTGCCAGCAGCTCCGACTATGGCTACACCTTC.

The chain combines TRBV7-2 with TRBJ2-7, with 8 bases lining up with TRBD1. The V segment lost 5 bases and the J segment 4 bases; nucleotides outside the gene matches: 7. Germline lookup yields CDR1 SGHTA and CDR2 FQGNSA. The CDR3 is 14 residues long. CDR3 protein: CASSPGTGYYEQYF. CDR3 DNA: TGTGCCAGCAGCCCCGGGACAGGATATTACGAGCAGTACTTC.

The chain joins TRBV5-1 to TRBJ2-5; D is possibly TRBD2 (6 bases). Near its end, the DNA agrees better with TRBJ2-7, so the J call may be wrong. CDR3 length equals 14 residues. Germline lookup yields CDR1 SGHRS and CDR2 YFSETQ. The CDR3 is CASRRGPEAHEQYF. In DNA form, the CDR3 reads TGCGCCAGCCGGCGGGGCCCCGAGGCCCACGAGCAGTACTTC.

The chain couples TRBV28 to TRBJ2-3; D gene unclear. The CDR3 loop spans 14 amino acids. The ends were cut back, 3 bases at V and 3 bases at J, with 10 bases in the middle. Germline V CDR1 and CDR2: MDHEN, SYDVKM. Written as DNA, the CDR3 is TGTGCCAGCAGTTTGGCCCCTCCGACAGATACGCAGTATTTT. Encoded protein: CASSLAPPTDTQYF.

This CDR3 is CASSLRPGTSGAAAKNIQYF. The CDR3 nucleotides are TGTGCCAGCAGTCTACGGCCCGGGACTAGCGGGGCAGCAGCCAAAAACATTCAGTACTTC. The chain employs TRBV27 and TRBJ2-4, with 13 bases lining up with TRBD2. The germline V gene has CDR1 MNHEY and CDR2 SMNVEV (reference sequence). Unmatched junction bases numbered 13, after V lost 5 bases and J lost 0 bases. The CDR3 sequence is 20 residues long.

The chain combines TRBV29-1 with TRBJ2-1, with D possibly being TRBD2 (6 bases). Germline V gene sequence: CDR1 SQVTM, CDR2 ANQGSEA. Trimming removed 4 bases at V and 5 bases at J, with 12 bases between. This CDR3 is built from 13 residues. DNA of the CDR3: TGCAGCGTTGGTTTAGCGGACCACAATGAGCAGTTCTTC. Protein sequence: CSVGLADHNEQFF.

The chain has TRBV28 and TRBJ1-5; 8 nucleotides line up with TRBD1. The CDR3 has 15 amino acids. V lost 6 bases and J lost 1; bases outside the gene matches: 5. Germline loops: CDR1 MDHEN, CDR2 SYDVKM. In DNA, the CDR3 is TGTGCCAGCAGAACAGGGGGATCGAGCAATCAGCCCCAGCATTTT. Residues: CASRTGGSSNQPQHF.

This clone was observed once. The genes are TRBV4-3 and TRBJ1-6; a possible D gene is TRBD1 (6 bases). Trimming pared 3 bases from V and 2 bases from J, leaving 14 bases between. Germline assignment: CDR1 LGHNA and CDR2 YSLEER. The CDR3 runs to 17 residues. In nucleotides, the CDR3 is TGCGCCAGCAGCCAGGGGGCCGGGACGGCCTATAATTCACCCCTCCACTTT. It codes for CASSQGAGTAYNSPLHF.